These 5 T cell receptor beta chains came from one sample sequenced in a study of blood T cell repertoires in COVID-19. This table comes from immunoSEQ multiplex PCR, and its TCRdb copy is limited to in-frame clones, with some not included. The sample carries about 150,000 clones, around 81% recorded once. Sequences were obtained from peripheral blood. The receptors stem from a man in his 70s with active or convalescent COVID-19.

V usage is TRBV12-5 and J usage is TRBJ1-3, with 8 bases aligning to TRBD1. From germline, CDR1 is LGHNT and CDR2 FRNRAP. The J segment lost 1 base and the V segment lost 5 bases, leaving 7 bases of the junction unmatched. The CDR3 is made up of 16 amino acids. The CDR3 nucleotides read TGTGCTAGTGGTCCCTGGGACAGGCGATCTGGAAACACCATATATTTT. Its protein product is CASGPWDRRSGNTIYF.

The chain is built from TRBV28 and TRBJ2-6; 11 nucleotides match TRBD1. This CDR3 is built from 17 residues. Germline CDR1 reads MDHEN; CDR2 reads SYDVKM. The junction had 1 base not matched to a gene; V was cut back by 3 bases and J by 0 bases. For the CDR3, the DNA is TGTGCCAGCAGTTTGGGGACAGGGGGCTCTGGGGCCAACGTCCTGACTTTC. Translation gives CASSLGTGGSGANVLTF.

The genes are TRBV18 and TRBJ2-5; 7 bases match TRBD2. The CDR3 contains 16 residues. V was pared by 3 bases and J by 1 base, with 8 bases of the junction left unmatched. Germline values: CDR1 KGHSH, CDR2 LQKENI. The CDR3 region has the DNA TGTGCCAGCTCACCGGGGGGGGTGTACGGCCAAGAGACCCAGTACTTC. It yields the protein CASSPGGVYGQETQYF.

The V and J genes are TRBV5-1 and TRBJ1-4; 9 bases match TRBD1. V dropped 1 base and J dropped 7; count of bases not matched to a gene: 11. CDR1 is SGHRS and CDR2 is YFSETQ in the germline V gene. The CDR3 has 17 amino acids. The CDR3 loop is CASSLTGDRAFGEKLFF. As DNA, the CDR3 is TGCGCCAGCAGCTTGACAGGGGACAGGGCTTTCGGTGAAAAACTGTTTTTT.

This clone was counted only a few times. The CDR3 DNA reads TGTGCCAGCACCGGGACAGGGAATCAGCCCCAGCATTTT. Protein product: CASTGTGNQPQHF. The rearrangement links TRBV2 to TRBJ1-5; 9 bases are shared with TRBD1. V trimming: 7 bases; J trimming: 4 bases; junction bases outside the gene matches: 2. The CDR3 is made up of 13 amino acids. The germline V gene has CDR1 SNHLY and CDR2 FYNNEI.